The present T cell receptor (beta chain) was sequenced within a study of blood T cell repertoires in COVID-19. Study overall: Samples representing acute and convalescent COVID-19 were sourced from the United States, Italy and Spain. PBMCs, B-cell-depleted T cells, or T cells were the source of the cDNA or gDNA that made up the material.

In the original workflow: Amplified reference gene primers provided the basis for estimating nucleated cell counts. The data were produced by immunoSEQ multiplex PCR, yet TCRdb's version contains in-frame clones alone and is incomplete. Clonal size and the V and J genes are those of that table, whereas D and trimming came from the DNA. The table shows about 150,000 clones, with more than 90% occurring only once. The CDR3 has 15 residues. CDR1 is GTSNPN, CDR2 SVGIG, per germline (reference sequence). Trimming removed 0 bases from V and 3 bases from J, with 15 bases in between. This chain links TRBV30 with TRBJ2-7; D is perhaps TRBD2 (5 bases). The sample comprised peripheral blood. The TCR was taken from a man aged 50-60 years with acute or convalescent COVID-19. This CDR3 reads CAWSVGRSGSYEQYV. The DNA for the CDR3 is TGTGCCTGGAGTGTCGGTAGGAGCGGCAGCTACGAGCAGTACGTC.